This T cell receptor (beta chain) was identified in a study of T cell responses to AZD1222 COVID-19 vaccine. TCRdb keeps only in-frame clones here, not all; method: immunoSEQ multiplex PCR. The sample has about 68,000 clones, about nine tenths seen once. With 1 base removed from V and 7 bases from J, the gap between germline ends came to 5 bases. The CDR3 totals 11 residues. The germline V gene encodes CDR1 KGHSH and CDR2 LQKENI. The sample was peripheral blood, taken on day 0 of AZD1222 vaccination. The source is an adult in good health. The rearrangement links TRBV18 to TRBJ2-7, with D uncertain. DNA for the CDR3: TGTGCCAGCTCACCACAAGGGGAGCAGTACTTC. This codes for CASSPQGEQYF.